A single sample gave rise to the 5 T cell receptor beta chains below, sequenced in a study of blood T cell repertoires in COVID-19. The assay was immunoSEQ multiplex PCR, and TCRdb's table has in-frame clones only and misses some. The sample lists around 250,000 clones; around 93% were seen once. Material: PBMCs or T cells enriched from blood (not recorded which). The receptors were sampled from a human donor in a cohort exposed to, infected with or recovered from COVID-19 (not recorded which). The donor label of this sample is uncertain.

The chain employs TRBV14 and TRBJ1-1, with TRBD1 identical over 11 bases. Unmatched junction bases numbered 2, after V lost 6 bases and J lost 5 bases. The CDR3 sequence is 13 residues long. Germline assignment: CDR1 SGHDN and CDR2 FVKESK. The CDR3 DNA sequence: TGTGCCAGCAGGGACAGGGGGCATACTGAAGCTTTCTTT. Translation gives CASRDRGHTEAFF.

This rearrangement joins TRBV5-6 to TRBJ2-1; D may be TRBD1 (5 bases). Germline V gives CDR1 SGHDT, CDR2 YYEEEE. CDR3 length equals 17 residues. The germline V and J ends were trimmed by 0 bases and 1 base, with 14 bases remaining between them. The CDR3 protein is CASSLEMTDSSYNEQFF. In DNA form, the CDR3 reads TGTGCCAGCAGCTTGGAAATGACCGACAGTTCCTACAATGAGCAGTTCTTC.

The chain joins TRBV6-2 or TRBV6-3 to TRBJ2-5, with D maybe TRBD1 (6 bases). V shed 5 bases and J shed 5 bases, with 24 bases lying between them. The CDR3 sequence is 17 residues long. In germline, CDR1 is MNHEY, CDR2 SVGEGT. The CDR3 protein is CASSPRGRGRAQETQYF. CDR3 nucleotide sequence: TGTGCCAGCAGTCCAAGAGGCAGGGGACGAGCGCAGGAGACCCAGTACTTC.

This chain links TRBV7-8 with TRBJ1-6; 7 nucleotides agree with TRBD1. This CDR3 region has 16 residues. Trimming cost V 5 bases and J 4 bases; bases outside gene matches: 8. Germline V gives CDR1 SGHVS, CDR2 FQNEAQ. The chain's CDR3 is CASSPRRTGYNSPLHF. The CDR3 DNA sequence: TGTGCCAGCAGCCCCAGACGGACAGGATATAATTCACCCCTCCACTTT.

The V gene is TRBV30, the J gene TRBJ2-7; D ambiguous. Germline CDR1 GTSNPN, CDR2 SVGIG (reference sequence). Trimming stripped 1 base from V and 6 bases from J, with 13 bases between. The CDR3 length is 13 residues. CDR3 nucleotide sequence: TGTGCCTGGAGTGGGTCCGGGTCGGGCGAGCAGTACTTC. Its protein is CAWSGSGSGEQYF.